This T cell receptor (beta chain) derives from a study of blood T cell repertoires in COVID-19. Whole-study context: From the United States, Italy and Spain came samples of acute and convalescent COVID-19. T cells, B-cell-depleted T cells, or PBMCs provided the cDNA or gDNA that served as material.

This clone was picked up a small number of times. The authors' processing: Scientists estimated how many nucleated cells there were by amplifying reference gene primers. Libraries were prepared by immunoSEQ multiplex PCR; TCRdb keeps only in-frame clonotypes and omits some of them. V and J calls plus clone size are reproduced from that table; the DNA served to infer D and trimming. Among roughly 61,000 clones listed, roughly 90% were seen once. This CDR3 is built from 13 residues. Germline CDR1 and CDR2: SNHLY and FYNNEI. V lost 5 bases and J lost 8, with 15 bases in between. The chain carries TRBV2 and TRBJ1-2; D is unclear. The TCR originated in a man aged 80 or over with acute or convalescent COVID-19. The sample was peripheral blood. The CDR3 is CASSKSSGGGYTF. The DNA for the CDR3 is TGTGCCAGCAGTAAATCCTCGGGAGGCGGCTACACCTTC. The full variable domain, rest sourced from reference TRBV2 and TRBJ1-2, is EPEVTQTPSHQVTQMGQEVILRCVPISNHLYFYWYRQILGQKVEFLVSFYNNEISEKSEIFDDQFSVERPDGSNFTLKIRSTKLEDSAMYFCASSKSSGGGYTFGSGTRLTVV.